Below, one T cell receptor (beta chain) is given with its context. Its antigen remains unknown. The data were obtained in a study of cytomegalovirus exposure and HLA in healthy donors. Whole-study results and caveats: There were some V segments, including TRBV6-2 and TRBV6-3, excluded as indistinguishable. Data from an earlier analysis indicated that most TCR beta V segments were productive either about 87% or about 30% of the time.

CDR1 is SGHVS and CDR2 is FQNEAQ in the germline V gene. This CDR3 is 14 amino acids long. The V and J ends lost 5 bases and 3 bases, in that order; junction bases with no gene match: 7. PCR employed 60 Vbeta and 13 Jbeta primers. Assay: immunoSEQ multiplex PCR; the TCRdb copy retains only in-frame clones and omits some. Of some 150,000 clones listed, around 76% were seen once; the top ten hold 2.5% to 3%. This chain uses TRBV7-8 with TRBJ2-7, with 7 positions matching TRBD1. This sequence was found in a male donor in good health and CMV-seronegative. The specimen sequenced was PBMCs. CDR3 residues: CASSPYDRDYEQYF. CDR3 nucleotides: TGTGCCAGCAGCCCTTACGACAGGGACTACGAGCAGTACTTC.